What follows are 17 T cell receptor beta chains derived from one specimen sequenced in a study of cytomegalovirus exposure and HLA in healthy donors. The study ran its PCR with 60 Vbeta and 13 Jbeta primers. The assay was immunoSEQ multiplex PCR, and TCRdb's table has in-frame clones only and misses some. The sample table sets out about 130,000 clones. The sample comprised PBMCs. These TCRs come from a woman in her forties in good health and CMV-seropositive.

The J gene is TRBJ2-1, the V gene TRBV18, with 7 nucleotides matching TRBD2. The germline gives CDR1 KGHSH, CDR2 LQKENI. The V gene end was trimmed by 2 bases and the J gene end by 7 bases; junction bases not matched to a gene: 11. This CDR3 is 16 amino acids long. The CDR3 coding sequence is TGTGCCAGCTCACCAAGGGCGGGAGATTATACGAATGAGCAGTTCTTC. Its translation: CASSPRAGDYTNEQFF.

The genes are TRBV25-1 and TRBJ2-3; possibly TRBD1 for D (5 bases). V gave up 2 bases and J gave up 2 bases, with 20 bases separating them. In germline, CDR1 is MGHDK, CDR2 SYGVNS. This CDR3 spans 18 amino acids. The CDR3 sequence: CASSEVRPQGVDTDTQYF. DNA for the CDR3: TGTGCCAGCAGTGAAGTCCGCCCTCAGGGCGTCGACACAGATACGCAGTATTTT. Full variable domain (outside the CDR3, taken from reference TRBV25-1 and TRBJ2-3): EADIYQTPRYLVIGTGKKITLECSQTMGHDKMYWYQQDPGMELHLIHYSYGVNSTEKGDLSSESTVSRIRTEHFPLTLESARPSHTSQYLCASSEVRPQGVDTDTQYFGPGTRLTVL.

The CDR3 bases are TGCGCCAGCAGCCAGAGAGTCGGCACAGATACGCAGTATTTT. Translation: CASSQRVGTDTQYF. The rearrangement uses TRBV4-3 and TRBJ2-3, with D unresolved. V lost 3 bases to trimming and J lost 1 base, with 8 bases between them. This CDR3 has 14 amino acids. Germline CDR1 is LGHNA and CDR2 is YSLEER.

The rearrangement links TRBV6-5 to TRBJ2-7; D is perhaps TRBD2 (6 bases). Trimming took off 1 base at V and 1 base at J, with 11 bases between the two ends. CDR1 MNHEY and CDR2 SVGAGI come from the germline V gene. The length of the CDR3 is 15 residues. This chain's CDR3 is CASSYFPGDSYEQYF. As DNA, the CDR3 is TGTGCCAGCAGTTACTTTCCGGGGGATTCCTACGAGCAGTACTTC.

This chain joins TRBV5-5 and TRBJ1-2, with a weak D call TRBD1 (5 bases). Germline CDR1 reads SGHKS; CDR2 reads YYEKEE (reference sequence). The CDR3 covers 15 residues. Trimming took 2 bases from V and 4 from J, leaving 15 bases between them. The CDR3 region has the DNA TGTGCCAGCAGCTTAGCGGGAAAAGGGGCCTATGGCTACACCTTC. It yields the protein CASSLAGKGAYGYTF.

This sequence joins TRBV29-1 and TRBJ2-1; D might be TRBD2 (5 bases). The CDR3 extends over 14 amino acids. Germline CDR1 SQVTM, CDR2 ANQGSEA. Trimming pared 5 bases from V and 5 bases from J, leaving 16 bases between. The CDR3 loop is CSVIPLESHNEQFF. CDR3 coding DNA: TGCAGCGTTATTCCACTAGAGTCCCACAATGAGCAGTTCTTC.

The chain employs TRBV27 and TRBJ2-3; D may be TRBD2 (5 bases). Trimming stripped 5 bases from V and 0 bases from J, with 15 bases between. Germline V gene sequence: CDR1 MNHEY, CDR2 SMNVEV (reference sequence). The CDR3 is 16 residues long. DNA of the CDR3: TGTGCCAGCAGTACGTACCGGGAATCTAGCACAGATACGCAGTATTTT. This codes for CASSTYRESSTDTQYF.

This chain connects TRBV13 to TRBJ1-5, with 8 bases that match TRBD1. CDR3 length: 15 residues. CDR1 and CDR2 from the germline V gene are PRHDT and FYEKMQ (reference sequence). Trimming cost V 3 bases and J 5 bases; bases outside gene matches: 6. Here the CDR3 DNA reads TGTGCCAGCAGCTTCGGGCAGGGGGCCGATCAGCCCCAGCATTTT. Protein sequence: CASSFGQGADQPQHF.

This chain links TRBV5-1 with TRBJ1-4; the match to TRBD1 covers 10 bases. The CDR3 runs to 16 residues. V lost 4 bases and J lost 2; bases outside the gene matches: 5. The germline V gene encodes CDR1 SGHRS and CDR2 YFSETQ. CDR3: CASSIWTGGTNEKLFF. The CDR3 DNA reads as TGCGCCAGCAGCATTTGGACAGGGGGGACTAATGAAAAACTGTTTTTT. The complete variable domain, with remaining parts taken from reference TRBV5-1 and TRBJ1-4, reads KAGVTQTPRYLIKTRGQQVTLSCSPISGHRSVSWYQQTPGQGLQFLFEYFSETQRNKGNFPGRFSGRQFSNSRSEMNVSTLELGDSALYLCASSIWTGGTNEKLFFGSGTQLSVL.

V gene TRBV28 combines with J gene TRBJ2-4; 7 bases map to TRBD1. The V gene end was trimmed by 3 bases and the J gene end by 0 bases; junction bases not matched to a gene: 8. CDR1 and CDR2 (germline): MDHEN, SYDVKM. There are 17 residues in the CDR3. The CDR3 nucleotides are TGTGCCAGCAGTTTCATTCGGACAGGATCAGCCAAAAACATTCAGTACTTC. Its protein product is CASSFIRTGSAKNIQYF. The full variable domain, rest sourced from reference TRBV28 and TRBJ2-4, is DVKVTQSSRYLVKRTGEKVFLECVQDMDHENMFWYRQDPGLGLRLIYFSYDVKMKEKGDIPEGYSVSREKKERFSLILESASTNQTSMYLCASSFIRTGSAKNIQYFGAGTRLSVL.

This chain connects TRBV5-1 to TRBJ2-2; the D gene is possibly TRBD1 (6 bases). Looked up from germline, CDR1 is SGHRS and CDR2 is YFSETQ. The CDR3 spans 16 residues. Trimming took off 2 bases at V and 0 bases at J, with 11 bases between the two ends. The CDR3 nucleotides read TGCGCCAGCAGCTTTAGTTGGACAGCGAACACCGGGGAGCTGTTTTTT. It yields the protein CASSFSWTANTGELFF.

The CDR3 is CSVELGGIANEKLFF. The CDR3 bases are TGCAGCGTCGAACTGGGGGGAATCGCTAATGAAAAACTGTTTTTT. The chain couples TRBV29-1 to TRBJ1-4; D perhaps matches TRBD1 (5 bases). With 6 bases removed from V and 3 bases from J, the gap between germline ends came to 17 bases. This CDR3 has 15 residues. The germline V gene has CDR1 SQVTM and CDR2 ANQGSEA.

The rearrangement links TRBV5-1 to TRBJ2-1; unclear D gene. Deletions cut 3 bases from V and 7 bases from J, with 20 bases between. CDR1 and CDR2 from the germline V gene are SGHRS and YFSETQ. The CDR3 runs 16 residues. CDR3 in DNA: TGCGCCAGCAGCTACCGACTTGCTCAACGAATTAATGAGCAGTTCTTC. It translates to CASSYRLAQRINEQFF.

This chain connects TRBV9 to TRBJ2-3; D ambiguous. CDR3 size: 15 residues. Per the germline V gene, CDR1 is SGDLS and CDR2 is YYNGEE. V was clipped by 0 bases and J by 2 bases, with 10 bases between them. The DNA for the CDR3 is TGTGCCAGCAGCGTAGTTCCAAGCCCCACAGATACGCAGTATTTT. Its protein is CASSVVPSPTDTQYF.

CDR3 in DNA: TGCGCCAGCAGCCATGAGGGGGGGCCCTACGAGCAGTACTTC. Encoded protein: CASSHEGGPYEQYF. This chain joins TRBV4-1 and TRBJ2-7, with D maybe TRBD2 (7 bases). Per the germline V gene, CDR1 is MGHRA and CDR2 is YSYEKL. V lost 3 bases, J lost 2 bases, and 11 bases lay in between. CDR3 length equals 14 residues.

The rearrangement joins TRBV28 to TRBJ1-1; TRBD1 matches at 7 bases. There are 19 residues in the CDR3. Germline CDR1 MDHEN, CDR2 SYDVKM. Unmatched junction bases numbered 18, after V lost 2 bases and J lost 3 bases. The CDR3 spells CASSLPQGQVGQGYTEAFF. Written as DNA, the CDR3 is TGTGCCAGCAGTTTACCGCAAGGACAGGTCGGCCAGGGGTACACTGAAGCTTTCTTT.

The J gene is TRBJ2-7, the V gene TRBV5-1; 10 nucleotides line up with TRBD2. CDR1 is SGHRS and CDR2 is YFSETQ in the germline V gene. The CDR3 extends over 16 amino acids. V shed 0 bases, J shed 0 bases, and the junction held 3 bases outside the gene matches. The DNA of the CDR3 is TGCGCCAGCAGCTTGGAACTAGCGGGGCTCTCCTACGAGCAGTACTTC. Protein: CASSLELAGLSYEQYF. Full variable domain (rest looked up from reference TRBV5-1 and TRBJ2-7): KAGVTQTPRYLIKTRGQQVTLSCSPISGHRSVSWYQQTPGQGLQFLFEYFSETQRNKGNFPGRFSGRQFSNSRSEMNVSTLELGDSALYLCASSLELAGLSYEQYFGPGTRLTVT.